A single sample gave rise to the 4 T cell receptor beta chains below, sequenced in a study of blood T cell repertoires in COVID-19. Some clones are missing from TCRdb's copy, which holds only in-frame ones; the method was immunoSEQ multiplex PCR. The table lists over 200,000 clones, about 90% of them singletons. What was sequenced was PBMCs or T cells enriched from blood (not recorded which). These receptors were collected from a woman in her 30s who had been exposed to COVID-19.

J is TRBJ2-3 and V is TRBV7-9; D not resolved. The CDR3 totals 14 residues. V was cut by 3 bases and J by 2 bases, with 9 bases left in between. Germline lookup yields CDR1 SEHNR and CDR2 FQNEAQ (reference sequence). DNA for the CDR3: TGTGCCAGCAGCTTCGACTCTCCCACAGATACGCAGTATTTT. Protein: CASSFDSPTDTQYF.

This clone has a single count. V usage is TRBV10-3 and J usage is TRBJ1-3; the D is unclear. V was clipped by 5 bases and J by 0 bases, with 11 bases between them. Per germline, CDR1 ENHRY and CDR2 SYGVKD. This CDR3 comprises 15 residues. The CDR3 DNA reads as TGTGCCATCAGTCCTACAGTGCCCTCTGGAAACACCATATATTTT. Encoded protein: CAISPTVPSGNTIYF.

A single count supports this clone. This chain joins TRBV12-3 or TRBV12-4 and TRBJ1-2; D call uncertain. This CDR3 region has 12 residues. V shed 1 base and J shed 6 bases, with 6 bases lying between them. The CDR3 loop reads CASSLGGNGYTF. Written as DNA, the CDR3 is TGTGCCAGCAGTTTAGGCGGTAATGGCTACACCTTC.

The rearrangement links TRBV6-2 or TRBV6-3 to TRBJ2-7; 8 bases are a match to TRBD1. The CDR3 loop spans 16 amino acids. The trim removed 5 bases at V and 4 bases at J, leaving 13 bases unmatched. In germline, CDR1 is MNHEY, CDR2 SVGEGT. The CDR3 region has the DNA TGTGCCAGCAGTCCCACGACAGGGGCGCATAATTACGAGCAGTACTTC. It is translated as CASSPTTGAHNYEQYF.